This T cell receptor (beta chain) was found in a study of OX40 agonist ivuxolimab in advanced cancers. In terms of the full investigation: Ivuxolimab, which targeted the costimulatory receptor OX40 (CD134), was an agonistic, fully human IgG2 monoclonal antibody. Intravenous ivuxolimab was administered to patients every 2 weeks at six dose levels: 0.01, 0.1, 0.3, 1.5, 3 and 10 mg/kg. The paper reports the monotherapy dose-escalation portion (N = 52 patients) of the phase I ivuxolimab trial. Peripheral TCRbeta sequencing aimed to test whether ivuxolimab altered TCR sequence diversity and caused clonal T-cell expansion. Among the roughly 54 dose-escalation patients, 19 had hepatocellular carcinoma, roughly 15 melanoma, 9 renal cell carcinoma and 9 head and neck cancer. In the dose-escalation cohort, more than 75% of patients were male, and the mean age was roughly 60 years, with a range of about 23 to 85. Patients were allowed to have had prior anti-PD-1, anti-PD-L1 or anti-CTLA-4 therapy, and approximately 41% of the dose-escalation patients had previously received checkpoint inhibitors. Partial responses occurred in three dose-escalation patients: two with cutaneous melanoma and one with hepatocellular carcinoma.

For sequencing of the TCRbeta CDR3 region, genomic DNA was extracted from the sorted cells. The immunoSEQ Assay was used to sequence the TCRbeta CDR3 regions. TCRdb took over this immuneACCESS table, retaining in-frame rearrangements with V and J assigned. Such tables are incomplete; in checked studies, under half of the missing clones stem from an unresolved V gene, and the remainder is unexplained. The sample data list about 49,000 clones, and roughly 73% of these were observed just once. Under 3% of the sample lies in the top ten. Patients with autoimmune disease history or receiving systemic immunosuppression were excluded from the trial. Peripheral blood for TCR sequencing was collected from all dose cohorts at baseline, on cycle 4 day 1, and on cycle 7 day 1. Samples were obtained from an open-label, multicenter, first-in-human phase I dose-escalation trial of ivuxolimab. Adults with locally advanced or metastatic melanoma, renal cell, hepatocellular, or head and neck squamous cell carcinoma were enrolled in the trial. CD4+ and CD8+ T cells were sorted separately from peripheral blood before TCR sequencing.

The CDR3 runs 17 residues from the cysteine to the phenylalanine. The DNA shown is the 51-base CDR3, in frame from base 1. The junction shows trimming of 1 base on V and 1 base on J, plus 15 bases between the germline ends. The germline V gene (reference sequence) yields SGHNT for CDR1 and YYREEE for CDR2. General study outcomes and caveats: Clonal expansion of both CD4+ and CD8+ blood T cells was observed from baseline to week 6 at doses 0.1 to 3.0 mg/kg. Low levels of normalized T-cell clonal expansion were also seen in some patients who did not respond. Antigen specificity was not determined for the clonally expanded peripheral T cells. On average, CD8+ T cells showed more expanded clones than CD4+ T cells after ivuxolimab. In the 0.1-3.0 mg/kg groups, partial responders were among the patients with the lowest normalized peripheral clonal expansion, particularly in CD8+ T cells.

Notes on this clone: The antigen it binds to is not known. Per-nucleotide qualities are absent, and no much larger clonotype sits a single base away.

This TCR came from an adult with an advanced solid tumor such as melanoma, head and neck, liver or kidney cancer. The sequences come from CD4+ or CD8+ T cells sorted from blood, collected in a trial of the OX40 agonist ivuxolimab. The chain employs TRBV5-4 and TRBJ1-3; the D gene remains uncertain. The CDR3 amino acid sequence is: CASSLSPGGMSGNTIYF. In nucleotides, the sequence is TGTGCCAGCAGCTTGTCGCCAGGCGGGATGTCTGGAAACACCATATATTTT.